The rows below give T cell receptor beta chains drawn from one sample of a study of cytomegalovirus exposure and HLA in healthy donors. Sequencing was performed with immunoSEQ multiplex PCR; in TCRdb, only in-frame clones are kept and a portion is missing. The sample has about 110,000 clones; roughly four fifths are singletons. Sequenced material: PBMCs. These receptors all come from a man in his fifties or sixties in good health and CMV-seronegative. Both conserved end residues are trimmed from each CDR3. The order of the fields is V gene, J gene, CDR3 length, CDR3 protein.

TRBV28	TRBJ1-1	13	ASSVTGGENTEAF
TRBV6-6	TRBJ1-5	13	ASKMDRYSNQPQH
TRBV2	TRBJ1-1	11	ASKTEGDTEAF
TRBV6-1	TRBJ1-4	12	ASSSQGAREKLF
TRBV19	TRBJ2-2	11	ASMQGVTGELF
TRBV11-2	TRBJ1-4	12	ASSFGTGYEKLF
TRBV4-2	TRBJ1-2	12	ASSQGTSPRGYT
TRBV10-3	TRBJ1-2	10	ATLTGKIGYT
TRBV5-6	TRBJ1-6	13	ASNTGALYNSPLH
TRBV9	TRBJ2-7	14	ASSPYGNSNTYEQY
TRBV5-6	TRBJ2-1	15	ASSLRTGGTSYNEQF
TRBV2	TRBJ2-7	9	ASRYSYEQY
TRBV18	TRBJ2-2	14	ASSPFQDLNTGELF
TRBV7-8	TRBJ2-7	13	ASSLDGIRNYEQY
TRBV7-9	TRBJ1-6	11	ASSPPQGAPLH
TRBV28	TRBJ2-5	12	ASSLTGDWETQY
TRBV14	TRBJ2-7	12	ASSHPGQGYEQY
TRBV6-6	TRBJ1-1	10	ASTRLGTEAF
TRBV5-8	TRBJ2-7	11	ASSTGGRGEQY
TRBV9	TRBJ2-3	12	ASSAERGGEGQY
TRBV11-2	TRBJ2-5	11	ASSPTTIETQY
TRBV18	TRBJ2-4	14	ASSPPGALAKNIQY
TRBV7-2	TRBJ1-5	13	ASSLTTGSNQPQH
TRBV10-3	TRBJ1-5	10	AIGTVNQPQH
TRBV6-5	TRBJ2-3	10	ATRDTTDTQY
TRBV7-2	TRBJ2-1	11	ASSLPAVNEQF
TRBV7-2	TRBJ2-7	12	ASSLSYSSYEQY
TRBV15	TRBJ2-1	13	ATSNIRTGGNEQF
TRBV9	TRBJ1-1	13	ASSPRQGVDTEAF
TRBV11-1	TRBJ1-4	13	ASSATDATNEKLF
TRBV7-5	TRBJ1-1	14	ARSLVGQAGIAEAF
TRBV2	TRBJ2-3	11	AGGGDSTDTQY
TRBV7-9	TRBJ1-6	15	ASSPGQGASYNSPLH
TRBV4-3	TRBJ2-3	14	ASRGPSGVGPDTQY
TRBV10-1	TRBJ2-7	11	ASARDRGSEQY
TRBV27	TRBJ2-1	15	ASSLSGALFSYNEQF
TRBV7-2	TRBJ1-2	12	ASSRDRVLYGYT
TRBV15	TRBJ1-5	14	ATSRPTGGLGQPQH
TRBV6-6	TRBJ2-2	10	AATGGIGELF
TRBV30	TRBJ1-3	13	AWSVLSGFGNTIY
TRBV7-9	TRBJ1-3	14	ASSSPGSSSGNTIY
TRBV4-1	TRBJ2-2	13	ASSQEGLGFRELF
TRBV2	TRBJ1-2	13	ASRRGGYLNYGYT
TRBV10-3	TRBJ1-2	11	AITDGRADGYT
TRBV19	TRBJ1-5	11	ASSRGSNQPQH
TRBV12-5	TRBJ2-7	11	ASGSSGADEQY
TRBV27	TRBJ2-5	13	ASVTRTGPAETQY